These 26 T cell receptor beta chains were sequenced from one sample in a study of shared clonotypes between healthy human individuals. Measured with immunoSEQ multiplex PCR; TCRdb has only the in-frame clones, and not every one. Of about 450,000 clones listed, approximately 79% are singletons. Sequenced input: PBMCs. The receptors were sampled from a woman between 35 and 50 years old in good health. Some clones in this sample may be carry-over from other donors' samples.

J is TRBJ1-1 and V is TRBV11-1; 8 bases line up with TRBD1. The trim removed 1 base at V and 4 bases at J, leaving 5 bases unmatched. CDR1 and CDR2 from the germline V gene are SGHAT and FQDESV (reference sequence). The CDR3 is 15 amino acids. CDR3 nucleotides: TGTGCCAGCAGCTTAGTGCGGGACAGGAGCACTGAAGCTTTCTTT. The encoded protein is CASSLVRDRSTEAFF.

This clone was counted at least ten times. The CDR3 nucleotides read TGTGCCAGCAGTGAGAGGGCTGGTAAAGGGACCCAGTACTTC. Translation gives CASSERAGKGTQYF. The chain is built from TRBV6-1 and TRBJ2-5; TRBD2 is a possible D gene (5 bases). This CDR3 spans 14 amino acids. V was shortened by 3 bases and J by 7 bases, with 15 bases between the two germline ends. The germline gives CDR1 MNHNS, CDR2 SASEGT.

This chain connects TRBV30 to TRBJ2-7, with D possibly TRBD1 on 7 matching bases. This CDR3 comprises 15 residues. CDR1 is GTSNPN, CDR2 SVGIG, per germline (reference sequence). Trimming took off 3 bases at V and 0 bases at J, with 15 bases between the two ends. The CDR3 nucleotides read TGTGCCTGGAGCCCGACAGGGACTCCCTCCTACGAGCAGTACTTC. Translating it yields CAWSPTGTPSYEQYF. The variable domain in full, with the rest retrieved from reference TRBV30 and TRBJ2-7, is SQTIHQWPATLVQPVGSPLSLECTVEGTSNPNLYWYRQAAGRGLQLLFYSVGIGQISSEVPQNLSASRPQDRQFILSSKKLLLSDSGFYLCAWSPTGTPSYEQYFGPGTRLTVT.

This sequence joins TRBV19 and TRBJ1-1, with TRBD1 matching over 10 bases. The CDR3 totals 15 residues. V lost 5 bases to trimming and J lost 5 bases; unmatched junction nucleotides: 8. CDR1 is LNHDA and CDR2 is SQIVND in the germline V gene (reference sequence). In DNA form, the CDR3 reads TGTGCCAGTAGTGGGCACTGGACAGGGGGTACTGAAGCTTTCTTT. This sequence encodes CASSGHWTGGTEAFF. Looking up the rest from reference TRBV19 and TRBJ1-1 gives the full variable domain: DGGITQSPKYLFRKEGQNVTLSCEQNLNHDAMYWYRQDPGQGLRLIYYSQIVNDFQKGDIAEGYSVSREKKESFPLTVTSAQKNPTAFYLCASSGHWTGGTEAFFGQGTRLTVV.

In its sample, this clone was seen many times. V is TRBV2 and J is TRBJ2-5; 11 nucleotides match TRBD2. Matching the DNA end better, TRBJ2-7 makes the J call doubtful. The germline V gene encodes CDR1 SNHLY and CDR2 FYNNEI. The CDR3 covers 16 residues. Here the CDR3 DNA reads TGTGCCAGTAAGGGACTAGCGGTAACTGACTCCTACGAGCAGTACTTC. Residues: CASKGLAVTDSYEQYF.

The genes are TRBV28 and TRBJ2-7, with TRBD1 matching over 7 bases. CDR3 size: 14 residues. V lost 6 bases, J lost 3 bases, and 8 bases stayed unmatched. The germline V gene has CDR1 MDHEN and CDR2 SYDVKM. The CDR3 region has the DNA TGTGCCAGCAGCCAACCCGACAGGGTCTACGAGCAGTACTTC. Translation gives CASSQPDRVYEQYF.

This chain connects TRBV19 to TRBJ2-7; D remains ambiguous. The CDR3 runs 11 residues. In germline, CDR1 is LNHDA, CDR2 SQIVND (reference sequence). V lost 6 bases, J lost 3 bases, and 6 bases lay in between. The DNA for the CDR3 is TGTGCCAGTAGATGGAACTACGAGCAGTACTTC. Translated: CASRWNYEQYF.

The chain combines TRBV29-1 with TRBJ2-3; tentatively, D is TRBD1 (5 bases). There are 11 residues in the CDR3. CDR1 SQVTM and CDR2 ANQGSEA come from the germline V gene. V gave up 8 bases and J gave up 5 bases, with 11 bases separating them. This CDR3 reads CSPLRGDTQYF. The CDR3 DNA follows: TGCAGCCCCCTTAGGGGAGATACGCAGTATTTT.

This chain connects TRBV7-8 to TRBJ1-1, with TRBD1 identical over 8 bases. Germline trimming cut 5 bases from V and 2 bases from J; bases unmatched to any gene: 10. Germline CDR1 reads SGHVS; CDR2 reads FQNEAQ. The CDR3 is 16 residues long. The CDR3 here is CASSLSSTGGNTEAFF. DNA of the CDR3: TGTGCCAGCAGCCTTAGTTCTACAGGGGGTAACACTGAAGCTTTCTTT.

The chain is built from TRBV6-1 and TRBJ2-3; D gene uncertain. CDR3 length: 12 amino acids. Germline values: CDR1 MNHNS, CDR2 SASEGT. Deletions cut 2 bases from V and 9 bases from J, with 9 bases between. CDR3 residues: CASSENVRTQYF. CDR3 nucleotide sequence: TGTGCCAGCAGTGAAAATGTGCGGACGCAGTATTTT.

J is TRBJ2-1 and V is TRBV19, with 9 bases aligning to TRBD2. The trim removed 5 bases at V and 8 bases at J, leaving 10 bases unmatched. The CDR3 extends over 15 amino acids. CDR1 is LNHDA and CDR2 is SQIVND in the germline V gene (reference sequence). The CDR3 sequence: CASSPSAGGRDEQFF. DNA for the CDR3: TGTGCCAGTAGTCCATCAGCGGGAGGTAGGGATGAGCAGTTCTTC.

This clone was counted a few times. V gene TRBV28 combines with J gene TRBJ2-3; the D gene is possibly TRBD2 (7 bases). V was shortened by 4 bases and J by 5 bases, with 28 bases between the two germline ends. Germline CDR1 is MDHEN and CDR2 is SYDVKM. The CDR3 spans 19 residues. As DNA, the CDR3 is TGTGCCAGCAGTTCCCGGGACATTACTTTGACTAGCCCTAAAGATACGCAGTATTTT. This codes for CASSSRDITLTSPKDTQYF.

The chain employs TRBV6-6 and TRBJ1-3; D remains unclear. From germline, CDR1 is MNHNY and CDR2 SVGAGI (reference sequence). There are 12 residues in the CDR3. The ends were cut back, 9 bases at V and 8 bases at J, with 14 bases in the middle. The CDR3 is CASNGLGDTIYF. CDR3 bases: TGTGCCAGTAATGGGCTTGGGGACACCATATATTTT.

This clone was detected once. The genes are TRBV6-4 and TRBJ2-7; TRBD2 matches 12 bases. Germline loops: CDR1 MRHNA, CDR2 SNTAGT. The CDR3 has 17 residues. V shed 0 bases, J shed 5 bases, and the junction held 8 bases outside the gene matches. The CDR3 bases are TGTGCCAGCAGTGACTCGCCTAGCGGGAGGGCCGCGAACGAGCAGTACTTC. Protein product: CASSDSPSGRAANEQYF.

This sequence joins TRBV27 and TRBJ2-7; TRBD2 agrees at 11 bases. This CDR3 region has 18 residues. Per germline, CDR1 MNHEY and CDR2 SMNVEV (reference sequence). V trimming: 7 bases; J trimming: 3 bases; junction bases outside the gene matches: 17. The DNA for the CDR3 is TGTGCCAGCACCCCTAGGGGCAGACTAGCGGGAACGGTCTACGAGCAGTACTTC. This codes for CASTPRGRLAGTVYEQYF.

The V call is TRBV25-1, the J call TRBJ2-7; 7 bases align to TRBD2. The CDR3 consists of 16 residues. Per germline, CDR1 MGHDK and CDR2 SYGVNS. Trimming took 6 bases from V and 5 from J; bases not matched to a gene: 16. The CDR3: CASSGLGSGNFNEQYF. In DNA, the CDR3 is TGTGCCAGCAGCGGCCTAGGCAGCGGGAACTTCAACGAGCAGTACTTC.

V usage is TRBV18 and J usage is TRBJ2-3; D not resolved. Trimming pared 0 bases from V and 0 bases from J, leaving 13 bases between. CDR1 and CDR2 (germline): KGHSH, LQKENI. The CDR3 is made up of 17 amino acids. CDR3 in amino acids: CASSPPAEATSTDTQYF. DNA for the CDR3: TGTGCCAGCTCACCACCGGCAGAGGCCACGAGCACAGATACGCAGTATTTT.

V and J are TRBV5-1 and TRBJ2-5, with 7 bases lining up with TRBD1. The ends lost 0 bases at V and 2 bases at J; junction bases unmatched: 4. The germline gives CDR1 SGHRS, CDR2 YFSETQ. The CDR3 length is 15 residues. The CDR3 DNA reads as TGCGCCAGCAGCTTGGGACAGGGCCCTCAAGAGACCCAGTACTTC. Encoded protein: CASSLGQGPQETQYF. The complete variable domain, with remaining parts taken from reference TRBV5-1 and TRBJ2-5, reads KAGVTQTPRYLIKTRGQQVTLSCSPISGHRSVSWYQQTPGQGLQFLFEYFSETQRNKGNFPGRFSGRQFSNSRSEMNVSTLELGDSALYLCASSLGQGPQETQYFGPGTRLLVL.

The chain joins TRBV29-1 to TRBJ2-3; 7 bases agree with TRBD1. Germline lookup yields CDR1 SQVTM and CDR2 ANQGSEA. This CDR3 contains 14 residues. V lost 4 bases to trimming and J lost 6 bases; unmatched junction nucleotides: 10. DNA of the CDR3: TGCAGCGTTGCTCCCGGGACAGCATCCGATACGCAGTATTTT. This encodes CSVAPGTASDTQYF.

The chain is built from TRBV4-1 and TRBJ1-1; D is possibly TRBD1 (6 bases). Germline assignment: CDR1 MGHRA and CDR2 YSYEKL. The V end lost 3 bases, the J end lost 4 bases, and 15 bases lay between the germline ends. This CDR3 has 15 residues. CDR3 DNA: TGCGCCAGCAGCCAGTTACAGGGATCGCGCACTGAAGCTTTCTTT. It codes for CASSQLQGSRTEAFF.

CDR3 residues: CASSPGQGAQETQYF. CDR3 bases: TGTGCCAGCAGCCCGGGACAGGGGGCACAAGAGACCCAGTACTTC. The V and J genes are TRBV7-3 and TRBJ2-5, with 12 bases aligning to TRBD1. V was clipped by 5 bases and J by 2 bases; unmatched bases: 3. Germline assignment: CDR1 SGHTA and CDR2 FQGTGA. This CDR3 spans 15 amino acids.

This chain uses TRBV28 with TRBJ1-5; D is possibly TRBD1 (6 bases). V lost 10 bases, J lost 2 bases, and 9 bases lay in between. CDR3 length: 12 amino acids. Germline V gives CDR1 MDHEN, CDR2 SYDVKM. The CDR3: CAIQGGNQPQHF. CDR3 DNA sequence: TGTGCCATACAGGGCGGCAATCAGCCCCAGCATTTT.

This chain uses TRBV18 with TRBJ2-6; D not resolved. Germline values: CDR1 KGHSH, CDR2 LQKENI. Between the trimmed V and J ends, which lost 2 bases and 2 bases, there was a span of 7 bases. The CDR3 is 15 residues long. CDR3 amino acids: CASSPRLTGANVLTF. The CDR3 DNA follows: TGTGCCAGCTCACCAAGACTGACTGGGGCCAACGTCCTGACTTTC.

This chain connects TRBV11-2 to TRBJ1-5; 9 bases match TRBD1. Germline assignment: CDR1 SGHAT and CDR2 FQNNGV. The V gene end was trimmed by 1 base and the J gene end by 5 bases; junction bases not matched to a gene: 9. The CDR3 is made up of 17 amino acids. The CDR3 region is CASSLALGTGNYQPQHF. As DNA, the CDR3 is TGTGCCAGCAGCTTAGCTTTAGGGACAGGGAACTATCAGCCCCAGCATTTT.

The chain carries TRBV30 and TRBJ1-5; TRBD1 matches at 10 bases. Germline values: CDR1 GTSNPN, CDR2 SVGIG (reference sequence). V dropped 2 bases and J dropped 5; count of bases not matched to a gene: 3. The CDR3 sequence is 14 residues long. As DNA, the CDR3 is TGTGCCTGGAGTCGGGGACAGGGGCATCAGCCCCAGCATTTT. Amino acids: CAWSRGQGHQPQHF.

The V and J genes are TRBV7-2 and TRBJ2-3; unclear D gene. This CDR3 has 14 amino acids. Germline V gene data show CDR1 as SGHTA and CDR2 as FQGNSA. V was clipped by 1 base and J by 3 bases, with 8 bases between them. The CDR3 sequence is CASSLGDLTDTQYF. In nucleotides, the CDR3 is TGTGCCAGCAGCTTAGGCGACTTAACAGATACGCAGTATTTT.